What follows are 20 T cell receptor beta chains derived from one specimen sequenced in a study of T cell responses to AZD1222 COVID-19 vaccine. The repertoire was sequenced with immunoSEQ multiplex PCR; TCRdb's copy has only in-frame clones and lacks some. The sample includes 140,000 to 150,000 clones, about 89% of them seen just once. The specimen comprised peripheral blood, sampled on day 0 of AZD1222 vaccination. The receptor set was obtained from an adult in good health.

A remark on this clone: The same CDR3 arises from other DNA sequences in this sample as well. The V call is TRBV19, the J call TRBJ2-7; a weak D match, TRBD1 (5 bases). The CDR3 spans 13 residues. The V end was cut by 1 base, the J end by 4 bases, with 8 bases between. CDR1 and CDR2 (germline): LNHDA, SQIVND (reference sequence). DNA of the CDR3: TGTGCCAGTAGTATAGGGGCAGGGTACGAGCAGTACTTC. It translates to CASSIGAGYEQYF.

This clone was detected a few times. V usage is TRBV4-3 and J usage is TRBJ1-3; D may be TRBD1 (5 bases). The CDR3 is 15 residues long. V shed 1 base and J shed 8 bases, with 15 bases lying between them. Germline V gene lookup returns CDR1 LGHNA and CDR2 YSLEER. The CDR3 bases are TGCGCCAGCAGCCAAGCTCGGCAGGGCGGATACACCATATATTTT. Protein product: CASSQARQGGYTIYF.

V usage is TRBV25-1 and J usage is TRBJ1-4, with 8 bases identical to TRBD1. Unmatched junction bases numbered 5, after V lost 7 bases and J lost 7 bases. The CDR3 has 13 amino acids. Germline CDR1 is MGHDK and CDR2 is SYGVNS. The CDR3 sequence: CASTQGALEKLFF. The CDR3 nucleotides read TGTGCCAGCACGCAGGGGGCACTTGAAAAACTGTTTTTT.

The chain uses TRBV3-1 (or the pseudogene TRBV3-2) and TRBJ2-7, with D hard to call. This CDR3 has 13 amino acids. Trimming removed 7 bases from V and 0 bases from J, with 10 bases in between. Per the germline V gene, CDR1 is LGHDT and CDR2 is YNNKEL (reference sequence). CDR3 residues: CASTSAASYEQYF. The CDR3 DNA is TGTGCCAGCACGTCCGCGGCCTCCTACGAGCAGTACTTC.

V gene TRBV4-1 combines with J gene TRBJ2-5, with 9 nucleotides matching TRBD2. Germline CDR1 and CDR2: MGHRA and YSYEKL. The CDR3 length is 15 residues. V was clipped by 3 bases and J by 3 bases; unmatched bases: 5. The CDR3 DNA sequence: TGCGCCAGCAGCCATACAGCGGGAGGTAAAGAGACCCAGTACTTC. Its translation: CASSHTAGGKETQYF.

CDR3 nucleotide sequence: TGCGCCAGCAGCCGAGAGACAGCCCCGGGGGAGCAGTACTTC. Protein product: CASSRETAPGEQYF. The chain links TRBV5-1 to TRBJ2-7; possibly TRBD1 or TRBD2 for D (5 bases each). The V and J ends lost 4 bases and 7 bases respectively, with 18 bases between them. The CDR3 consists of 14 residues. The germline V gene has CDR1 SGHRS and CDR2 YFSETQ.

This clone has only one observation. This chain joins TRBV7-2 and TRBJ1-2, with unresolved D. Trimming pared 1 base from V and 7 bases from J, leaving 10 bases between. This CDR3 is built from 13 residues. Germline loops: CDR1 SGHTA, CDR2 FQGNSA. CDR3 sequence reads: CASSLDGVAGYTF. The CDR3 bases are TGTGCCAGCAGCTTAGATGGGGTGGCTGGCTACACCTTC.

As DNA, the CDR3 is TGTGCCAGCAGTGACCTAGGACAGGGATCTGGAAACACCATATATTTT. It yields the protein CASSDLGQGSGNTIYF. This chain uses TRBV28 with TRBJ1-3; 8 nucleotides match TRBD1. This CDR3 spans 16 amino acids. Germline-derived CDR1 and CDR2 are MDHEN and SYDVKM. The junction had 7 bases not matched to a gene; V was cut back by 5 bases and J by 1 base.

This clone was found once. This chain joins TRBV7-2 and TRBJ2-3, with 13 bases aligning to TRBD2. Germline V gene sequence: CDR1 SGHTA, CDR2 FQGNSA. This CDR3 has 15 amino acids. Trimming removed 4 bases from V and 9 bases from J; junction bases left unmatched: 7. CDR3 nucleotide sequence: TGTGCCAGCAGCTCACTAGCGGGAGGGCTCCTGACGCAGTATTTT. Translating it yields CASSSLAGGLLTQYF.

The chain combines TRBV7-3 with TRBJ2-3; D remains ambiguous. There are 13 residues in the CDR3. V lost 5 bases to trimming and J lost 2 bases, with 8 bases between them. Germline values: CDR1 SGHTA, CDR2 FQGTGA. Here the CDR3 reads CASSNSNTDTQYF. In DNA form, the CDR3 reads TGTGCCAGCAGCAACTCAAACACAGATACGCAGTATTTT.

This chain connects TRBV12-3 or TRBV12-4 to TRBJ2-7; D is perhaps TRBD2 (6 bases). Deletions cut 1 base from V and 6 bases from J, with 10 bases between. This CDR3 comprises 13 residues. The CDR3 nucleotides read TGTGCCAGCAGTTTAGTTATCGGGGGCGAGCAGTACTTC. It translates to CASSLVIGGEQYF.

V usage is TRBV10-2 and J usage is TRBJ2-2; perhaps TRBD2 as D (6 bases). V lost 5 bases to trimming and J lost 1 base, with 11 bases between them. This CDR3 contains 15 residues. CDR1 is WSHSY and CDR2 is SAAADI in the germline V gene. This chain's CDR3 is CASSLGTLNTGELFF. CDR3 DNA: TGCGCCAGCAGTCTCGGGACTCTGAACACCGGGGAGCTGTTTTTT.

This clone was picked up one time. The rearrangement uses TRBV5-1 and TRBJ1-5, with 10 bases that match TRBD1. V lost 3 bases, J lost 5 bases, and 5 bases stayed unmatched. The germline V gene encodes CDR1 SGHRS and CDR2 YFSETQ. This CDR3 is 15 amino acids long. The CDR3 DNA reads TGCGCCAGCAGCTCGGGACAGGGGACTTATCAGCCCCAGCATTTT. Amino acids: CASSSGQGTYQPQHF.

The chain combines TRBV27 with TRBJ2-7; 7 nucleotides agree with TRBD2. This CDR3 is built from 12 residues. Germline V gene sequence: CDR1 MNHEY, CDR2 SMNVEV (reference sequence). The ends lost 5 bases at V and 4 bases at J; junction bases unmatched: 2. Written as DNA, the CDR3 is TGTGCCAGCAGTAGCGGGATTTACGAGCAGTACTTC. Translation gives CASSSGIYEQYF.

CDR3 nucleotide sequence: TGTGCCAGCAGCTTGCCCGACGGGAACTATGGCTACACCTTC. It specifies CASSLPDGNYGYTF. The V gene is TRBV5-4, the J gene TRBJ1-2; D uncertain. Germline V gives CDR1 SGHNT, CDR2 YYREEE (reference sequence). The CDR3 covers 14 residues. V gave up 1 base and J gave up 2 bases, with 9 bases separating them.

The rearrangement links TRBV6-5 to TRBJ2-7; TRBD1 agrees at 7 bases. The germline V gene encodes CDR1 MNHEY and CDR2 SVGAGI. The CDR3 contains 14 residues. Unmatched junction bases numbered 8, after V lost 7 bases and J lost 2 bases. The CDR3 loop reads CASNAPGQTYEQYF. The CDR3 coding sequence is TGTGCCAGCAACGCGCCGGGACAGACCTACGAGCAGTACTTC.

This sequence joins TRBV5-1 and TRBJ1-1; D gene ambiguous. The V end was cut by 0 bases, the J end by 6 bases, with 3 bases between. Looked up from germline, CDR1 is SGHRS and CDR2 is YFSETQ. The CDR3 has 11 residues. The CDR3 sequence is CASSLGPEAFF. The CDR3 DNA follows: TGCGCCAGCAGCTTGGGGCCTGAAGCTTTCTTT.

The CDR3 loop reads CASSLPFQGVREAFF. In nucleotides, the CDR3 is TGTGCCAGCAGCTTACCATTTCAGGGGGTTCGGGAAGCTTTCTTT. The chain carries TRBV7-9 and TRBJ1-1; 7 bases align to TRBD1. V lost 2 bases and J lost 8; bases outside the gene matches: 11. The V gene's germline CDR1 is SEHNR and CDR2 FQNEAQ (reference sequence). CDR3 size: 15 residues.

The chain carries TRBV4-3 and TRBJ2-3; no clear D. This CDR3 is built from 14 residues. Deletions cut 0 bases from V and 8 bases from J, with 12 bases between. CDR1 and CDR2 (germline): LGHNA, YSLEER. The DNA of the CDR3 is TGCGCCAGCAGCCAAGATCTTCTCCAGTTTACGCAGTATTTT. It is translated as CASSQDLLQFTQYF.

J is TRBJ1-1 and V is TRBV28; D unresolved. There are 14 residues in the CDR3. V lost 6 bases and J 0 bases, leaving 11 bases between the germline ends. Germline CDR1 and CDR2: MDHEN and SYDVKM. CDR3 in DNA: TGTGCCAGCAGCCCCCTGTGGTTGAACACTGAAGCTTTCTTT. Translation: CASSPLWLNTEAFF.